One and the same sample provided the 5 T cell receptor beta chains below, sequenced in a study of cytomegalovirus exposure and HLA in healthy donors (dated by TCRdb to about 2017). The library was made by the immunoSEQ multiplex PCR assay. For the multiplex PCR, a mixture combining 60 forward primers for TCR Vbeta segments and 13 reverse primers for TCR Jbeta segments was used. What TCRdb holds here is the immuneACCESS table cut down to in-frame rearrangements. Part of the clones is not present; checked against another copy, under half of the missing clones reflect an unresolved V gene, and the others are unexplained. The sample contains fewer than 150,000 clones, about 72% of them found a single time. Less than 5.5% of the sample is held by the ten biggest clonotypes. The sequencing input was PBMCs. These receptors came from a man aged 45 to 65 in good health and CMV-seropositive.

This rearrangement joins TRBV9 to TRBJ2-5, with 8 bases matching TRBD2. Germline-derived CDR1 and CDR2 are SGDLS and YYNGEE. V gave up 2 bases and J gave up 2 bases; unmatched junction bases: 14. The CDR3 contains 18 residues. CDR3: CASSVGAGDQRKQETQYF. The CDR3 DNA is TGTGCCAGCAGCGTGGGAGCGGGAGACCAAAGAAAACAAGAGACCCAGTACTTC.

This chain links TRBV20-1 with TRBJ2-5; no firm D call. The CDR3 length is 11 residues. The germline V gene has CDR1 DFQATT and CDR2 SNEGSKA (reference sequence). V was cut by 5 bases and J by 2 bases, with 6 bases left in between. The CDR3 loop is CSAQFQETQYF. The CDR3 DNA reads TGCAGTGCTCAATTTCAAGAGACCCAGTACTTC.

The rearrangement uses TRBV13 and TRBJ1-2; D is perhaps TRBD1 (6 bases). From germline, CDR1 is PRHDT and CDR2 FYEKMQ (reference sequence). CDR3 size: 15 residues. Deletions cut 2 bases from V and 8 bases from J, with 18 bases between. DNA of the CDR3: TGTGCCAGCAGCTTACGGGGAAAGGGGGTCGGAGGCTACACCTTC. This gives the protein CASSLRGKGVGGYTF.

The chain carries TRBV7-2 and TRBJ1-5; D is unresolved. Germline V gene sequence: CDR1 SGHTA, CDR2 FQGNSA. The CDR3 is 15 residues long. Trimming left V 2 bases short and J 5 bases short, with 13 bases between. The CDR3 coding sequence is TGTGCCAGCAGCTTAAGAGTGCCGTTTGATCAGCCCCAGCATTTT. Its translation: CASSLRVPFDQPQHF.

This rearrangement joins TRBV7-6 to TRBJ2-5, with TRBD2 identical over 11 bases. The CDR3 has 17 residues. Trimming removed 3 bases from V and 3 bases from J; junction bases left unmatched: 9. CDR1 and CDR2 (germline): SGHVS, FNYEAQ. The CDR3 sequence: CASSFLTSGATKETQYF. The CDR3 region has the DNA TGTGCCAGCAGCTTCCTGACTAGCGGGGCTACCAAAGAGACCCAGTACTTC.